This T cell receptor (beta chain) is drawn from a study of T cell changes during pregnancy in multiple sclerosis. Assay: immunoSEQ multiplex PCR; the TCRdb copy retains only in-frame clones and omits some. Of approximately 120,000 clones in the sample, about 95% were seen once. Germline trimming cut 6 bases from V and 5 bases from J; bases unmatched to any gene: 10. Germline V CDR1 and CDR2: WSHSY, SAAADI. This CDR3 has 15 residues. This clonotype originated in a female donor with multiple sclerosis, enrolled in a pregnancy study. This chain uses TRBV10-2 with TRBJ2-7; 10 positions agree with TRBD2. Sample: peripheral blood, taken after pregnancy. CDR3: CASRDGTSVGNEQYF. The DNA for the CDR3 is TGCGCCAGCAGAGACGGGACTAGCGTCGGGAACGAGCAGTACTTC.